The next 2 T cell receptor beta chains were all read from a single sample in a study of blood T cell repertoires in COVID-19. Some clones are missing from TCRdb's copy, which holds only in-frame ones; the method was immunoSEQ multiplex PCR. Of 300,000 or so clones listed, 70% to 90% are singletons. Sequences were obtained from PBMCs or T cells enriched from blood (not recorded which). These receptor sequences come from a woman aged 18 to 35 who had recovered from COVID-19.

The CDR3: CASIQGQGNSPLHF. The DNA for the CDR3 is TGTGCCAGCATTCAGGGACAGGGAAATTCACCCCTCCACTTT. The chain employs TRBV28 and TRBJ1-6; 9 bases align to TRBD1. This CDR3 comprises 14 residues. V dropped 7 bases and J dropped 7; count of bases not matched to a gene: 5. Germline-derived CDR1 and CDR2 are MDHEN and SYDVKM.

The chain joins TRBV19 to TRBJ1-1, with D maybe TRBD1 (6 bases). V gave up 7 bases and J gave up 4 bases, with 16 bases separating them. Germline assignment: CDR1 LNHDA and CDR2 SQIVND (reference sequence). There are 14 residues in the CDR3. CDR3 amino acids: CASTLRGLGTEAFF. The CDR3 DNA follows: TGTGCCAGTACCTTGAGGGGGTTGGGCACTGAAGCTTTCTTT.